This TCR beta chain was obtained from a study of CD8 T cells in ankylosing spondylitis. Points from the study as a whole: Clones linked to disease, bearing a CD8+ phenotype, were relatively rare in peripheral blood. Among TCR beta sequences, a motif of eight or nine highly homologous variants appeared characteristic of ankylosing spondylitis blood.

Each CDR3 protein gets one entry after TCRdb re-called the 5' RACE reads with MiXCR. Here the sample spans 200,000 to 250,000 distinct CDR3 sequences, about 10% being singletons. Regarding this clonotype: The target antigen is unknown.

Deletions cut 1 base from V and 1 base from J, with 8 bases between. The CDR3 length is 14 residues. The chain couples TRBV12-3 or TRBV12-4 to TRBJ2-7; no clear D. This sequence originates from a male donor with ankylosing spondylitis or in good health (not recorded which). The sample consisted of blood, either unsorted or a sorted T cell fraction (not recorded which). Here the CDR3 DNA reads TGTGCCAGCAGTTTAGAACAGTGGTCCTACGAGCAGTACTTC. Amino acids: CASSLEQWSYEQYF.